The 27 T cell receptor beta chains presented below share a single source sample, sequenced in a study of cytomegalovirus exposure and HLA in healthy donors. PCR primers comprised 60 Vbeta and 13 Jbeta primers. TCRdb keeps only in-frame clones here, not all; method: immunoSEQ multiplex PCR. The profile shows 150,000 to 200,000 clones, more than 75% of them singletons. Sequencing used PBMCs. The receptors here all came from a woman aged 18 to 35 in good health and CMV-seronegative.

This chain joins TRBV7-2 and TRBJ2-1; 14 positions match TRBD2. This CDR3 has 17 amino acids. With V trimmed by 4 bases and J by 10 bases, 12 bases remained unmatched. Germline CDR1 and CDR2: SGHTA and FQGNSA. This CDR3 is CASSSPSGTSGRGEQFF. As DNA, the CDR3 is TGTGCCAGCAGCTCACCCTCCGGGACTAGCGGGAGAGGGGAGCAGTTCTTC.

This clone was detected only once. In nucleotides, the CDR3 is TGTGCCAGCAGCTCTGGGCGGACAGTCCGCACTGAAGCTTTCTTT. Translating it yields CASSSGRTVRTEAFF. This chain connects TRBV7-6 to TRBJ1-1; possible D gene TRBD1, 6 bases. Between the trimmed V and J ends, which lost 4 bases and 4 bases, there was a span of 16 bases. The CDR3 covers 15 residues. In germline, CDR1 is SGHVS, CDR2 FNYEAQ.

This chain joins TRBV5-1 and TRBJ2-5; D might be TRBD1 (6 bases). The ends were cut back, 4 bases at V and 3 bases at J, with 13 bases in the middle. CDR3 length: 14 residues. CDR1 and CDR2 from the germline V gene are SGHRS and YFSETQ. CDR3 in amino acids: CASSLGAGKETQYF. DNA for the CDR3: TGCGCCAGCAGCCTGGGGGCAGGGAAAGAGACCCAGTACTTC.

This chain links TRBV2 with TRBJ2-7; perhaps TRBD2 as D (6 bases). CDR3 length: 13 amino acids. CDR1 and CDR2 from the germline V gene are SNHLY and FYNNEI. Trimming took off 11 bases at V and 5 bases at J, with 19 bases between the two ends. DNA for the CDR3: TGTGCCGGTCAGGGCGGGGCCCCCAACGAGCAGTACTTC. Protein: CAGQGGAPNEQYF.

The CDR3: CASSLGLETYNEQFF. The CDR3 region has the DNA TGTGCCAGCAGCTTGGGACTAGAAACCTACAATGAGCAGTTCTTC. The V call is TRBV11-2, the J call TRBJ2-1; 8 positions agree with TRBD2. CDR1 SGHAT and CDR2 FQNNGV come from the germline V gene. V trimming: 3 bases; J trimming: 2 bases; junction bases outside the gene matches: 3. CDR3 length equals 15 residues.

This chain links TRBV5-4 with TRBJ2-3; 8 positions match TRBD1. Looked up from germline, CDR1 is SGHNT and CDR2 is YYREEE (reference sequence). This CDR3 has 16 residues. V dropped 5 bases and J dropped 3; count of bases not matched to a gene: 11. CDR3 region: CASRPTGGMATDTQYF. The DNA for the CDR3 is TGTGCCAGCAGGCCCACAGGGGGGATGGCGACAGATACGCAGTATTTT.

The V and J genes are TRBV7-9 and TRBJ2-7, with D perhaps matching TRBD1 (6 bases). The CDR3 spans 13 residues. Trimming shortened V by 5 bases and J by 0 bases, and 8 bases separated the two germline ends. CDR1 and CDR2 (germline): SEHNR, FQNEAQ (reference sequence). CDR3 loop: CASSPTGSYEQYF. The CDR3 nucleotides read TGTGCCAGCAGCCCGACAGGCTCCTACGAGCAGTACTTC.

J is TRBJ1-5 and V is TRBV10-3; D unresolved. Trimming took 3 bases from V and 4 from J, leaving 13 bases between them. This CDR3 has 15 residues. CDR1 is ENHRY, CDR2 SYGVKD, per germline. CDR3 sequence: CAISDSTDGNQPQHF. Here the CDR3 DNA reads TGTGCCATCAGTGATAGCACTGATGGAAATCAGCCCCAGCATTTT.

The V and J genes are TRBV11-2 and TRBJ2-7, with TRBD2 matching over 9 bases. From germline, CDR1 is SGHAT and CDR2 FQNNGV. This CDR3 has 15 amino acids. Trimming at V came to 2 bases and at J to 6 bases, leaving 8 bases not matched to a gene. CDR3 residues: CASSLSGTSILEQYF. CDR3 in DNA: TGTGCCAGCAGCTTATCAGGGACTAGCATCCTCGAGCAGTACTTC.

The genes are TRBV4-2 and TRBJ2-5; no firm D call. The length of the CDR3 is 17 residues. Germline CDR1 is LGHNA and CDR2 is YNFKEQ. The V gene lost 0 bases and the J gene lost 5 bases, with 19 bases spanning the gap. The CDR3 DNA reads TGTGCCAGCAGCCAAGATACCTCACCCTGGTTGAGGGAGACCCAGTACTTC. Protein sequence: CASSQDTSPWLRETQYF.

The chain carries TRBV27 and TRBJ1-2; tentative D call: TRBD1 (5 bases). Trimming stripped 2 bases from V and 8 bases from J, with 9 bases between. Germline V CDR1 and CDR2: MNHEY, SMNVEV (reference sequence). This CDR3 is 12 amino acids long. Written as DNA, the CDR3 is TGTGCCAGCAGTTTACTCGGGGGGGGCTACACCTTC. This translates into CASSLLGGGYTF.

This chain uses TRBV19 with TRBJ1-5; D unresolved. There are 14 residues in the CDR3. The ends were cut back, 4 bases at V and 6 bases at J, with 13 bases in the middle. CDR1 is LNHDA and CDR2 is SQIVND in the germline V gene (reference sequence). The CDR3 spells CASSKSWSTQPQHF. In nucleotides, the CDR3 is TGTGCCAGTAGTAAGAGCTGGAGTACTCAGCCCCAGCATTTT.

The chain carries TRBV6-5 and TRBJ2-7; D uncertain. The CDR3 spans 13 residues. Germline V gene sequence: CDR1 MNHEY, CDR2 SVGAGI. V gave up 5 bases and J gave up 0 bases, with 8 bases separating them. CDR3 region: CASSLISSYEQYF. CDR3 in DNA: TGTGCCAGCAGTCTCATCAGCTCCTACGAGCAGTACTTC.

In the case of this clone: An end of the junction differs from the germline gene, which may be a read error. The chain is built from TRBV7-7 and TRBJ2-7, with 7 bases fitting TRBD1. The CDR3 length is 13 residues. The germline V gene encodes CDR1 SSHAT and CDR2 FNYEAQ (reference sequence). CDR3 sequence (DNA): TGTGCTAGCAGCCGGGGACAGACCTACGAGCAGTACTTC. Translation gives CASSRGQTYEQYF.

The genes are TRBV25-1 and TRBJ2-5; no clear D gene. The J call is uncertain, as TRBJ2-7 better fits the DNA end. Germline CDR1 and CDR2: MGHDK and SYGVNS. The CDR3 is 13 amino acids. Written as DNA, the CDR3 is TGTGCCAGCAGTGAGTCCCAAAGCTACGAGCAGTACTTC. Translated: CASSESQSYEQYF.

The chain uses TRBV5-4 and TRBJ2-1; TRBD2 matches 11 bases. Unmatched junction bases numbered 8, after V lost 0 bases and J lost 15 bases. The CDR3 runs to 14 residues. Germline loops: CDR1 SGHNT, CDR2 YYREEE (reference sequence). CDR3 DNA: TGTGCCAGCAGCTTGGGCTATACTAGCGGGAGTAGGTTCTTC. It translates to CASSLGYTSGSRFF.

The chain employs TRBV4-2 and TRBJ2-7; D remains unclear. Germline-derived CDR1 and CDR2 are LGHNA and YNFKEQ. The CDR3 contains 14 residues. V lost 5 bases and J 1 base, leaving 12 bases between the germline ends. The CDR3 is CASSFLGESYEQYF. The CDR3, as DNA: TGTGCCAGCAGCTTCCTAGGCGAGTCCTACGAGCAGTACTTC.

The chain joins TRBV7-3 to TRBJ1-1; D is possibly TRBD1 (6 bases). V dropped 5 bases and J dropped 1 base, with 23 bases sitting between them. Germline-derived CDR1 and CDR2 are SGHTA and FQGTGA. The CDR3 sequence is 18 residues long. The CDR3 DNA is TGTGCCAGCAGCCCGTCGCGGGGGCGGAATTCGCCGAACACTGAAGCTTTCTTT. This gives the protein CASSPSRGRNSPNTEAFF.

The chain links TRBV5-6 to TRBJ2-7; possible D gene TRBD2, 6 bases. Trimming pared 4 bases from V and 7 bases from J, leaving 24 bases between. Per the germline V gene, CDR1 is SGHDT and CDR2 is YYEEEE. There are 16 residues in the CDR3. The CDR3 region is CASSAAHGLATEEQYF. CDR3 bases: TGTGCCAGCAGCGCAGCACACGGCCTAGCGACGGAAGAGCAGTACTTC.

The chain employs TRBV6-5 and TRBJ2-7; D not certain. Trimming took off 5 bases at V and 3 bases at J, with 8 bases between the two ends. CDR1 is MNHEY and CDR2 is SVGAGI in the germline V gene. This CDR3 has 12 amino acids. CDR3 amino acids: CASSVDFYEQYF. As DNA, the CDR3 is TGTGCCAGCAGTGTAGATTTCTACGAGCAGTACTTC.

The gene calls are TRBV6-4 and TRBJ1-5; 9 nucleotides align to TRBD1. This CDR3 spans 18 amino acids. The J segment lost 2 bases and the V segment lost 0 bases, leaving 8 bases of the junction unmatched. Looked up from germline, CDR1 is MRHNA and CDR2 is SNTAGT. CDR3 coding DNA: TGTGCCAGCAGTGACTCGGGGGACAGGGTTTTAGGCAATCAGCCCCAGCATTTT. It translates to CASSDSGDRVLGNQPQHF.

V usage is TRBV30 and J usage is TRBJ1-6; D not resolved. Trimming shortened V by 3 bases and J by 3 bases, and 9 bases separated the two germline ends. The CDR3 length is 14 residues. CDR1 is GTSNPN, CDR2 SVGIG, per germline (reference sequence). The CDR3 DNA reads TGTGCCTGGAGCGGAAGAGGCTATAATTCACCCCTCCACTTT. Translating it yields CAWSGRGYNSPLHF.

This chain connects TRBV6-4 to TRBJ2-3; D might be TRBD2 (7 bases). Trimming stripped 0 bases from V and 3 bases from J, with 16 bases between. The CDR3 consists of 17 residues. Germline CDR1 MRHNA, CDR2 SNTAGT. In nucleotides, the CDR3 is TGTGCCAGCAGTGACTCGGGAGGGGGGGCCGGGACAGATACGCAGTATTTT. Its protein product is CASSDSGGGAGTDTQYF.

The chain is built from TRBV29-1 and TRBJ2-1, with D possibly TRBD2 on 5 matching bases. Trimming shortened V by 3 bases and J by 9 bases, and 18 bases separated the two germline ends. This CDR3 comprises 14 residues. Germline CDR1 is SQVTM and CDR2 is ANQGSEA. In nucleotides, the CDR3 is TGCAGCGTTGACCCGCCCGGGATGGGAGCTGAGCAGTTCTTC. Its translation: CSVDPPGMGAEQFF.

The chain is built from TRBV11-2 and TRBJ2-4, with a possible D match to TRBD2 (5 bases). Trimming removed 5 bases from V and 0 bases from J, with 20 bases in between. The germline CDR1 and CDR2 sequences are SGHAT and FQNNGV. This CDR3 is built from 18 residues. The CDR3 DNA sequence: TGTGCCAGCAGCCCCCGTGGTAGCGTGGAGCTAGCCAAAAACATTCAGTACTTC. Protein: CASSPRGSVELAKNIQYF.

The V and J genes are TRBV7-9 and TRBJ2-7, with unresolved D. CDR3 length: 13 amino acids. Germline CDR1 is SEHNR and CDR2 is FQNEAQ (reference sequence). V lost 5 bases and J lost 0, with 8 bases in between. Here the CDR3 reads CASSLSVSYEQYF. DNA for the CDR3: TGTGCCAGCAGCCTCTCTGTCTCCTACGAGCAGTACTTC.

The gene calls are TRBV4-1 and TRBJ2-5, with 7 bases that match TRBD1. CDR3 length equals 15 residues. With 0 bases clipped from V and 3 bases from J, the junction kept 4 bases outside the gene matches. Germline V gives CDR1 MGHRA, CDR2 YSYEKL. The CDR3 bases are TGCGCCAGCAGCCAAGATTACGGACAGGAAGAGACCCAGTACTTC. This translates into CASSQDYGQEETQYF.